The rows below give T cell receptor beta chains drawn from one sample of a study of post-analysis software for immune sequencing data. TCRdb independently ran MiXCR on the PCR reads; one entry per CDR3 protein. The repertoire includes about half a million distinct CDR3 sequences, 30% to 40% of them detected once, and 4.5% to 7.5% sits in the top ten. The material sequenced was blood. These receptor sequences come from a girl aged 2-17 years with multiple sclerosis. The CDR3 runs from the conserved cysteine through the conserved F or W. A D gene is named only where the DNA matches it firmly. Not all rows give a size; the values are once, few, many and, for expanded clones, a class.

clone_size	j_call	d_call	v_call	cdr3_aa	cdr3_nt
.	TRBJ2-1	.	TRBV6-5	CASRVTLTGNEQFF	TGTGCCAGCAGGGTCACCTTGACCGGGAATGAGCAGTTCTTC
.	TRBJ2-6	.	TRBV4-1	CASSRTGAGLTSVLTF	TGCGCCAGCAGCCGAACGGGGGCGGGTTTGACCAGCGTCCTGACTTTC
few	TRBJ1-3	.	TRBV20-1	CSAHDRGNTIYF	TGCAGTGCACACGACAGGGGAAACACCATATATTTT
many	TRBJ1-2	.	TRBV29-1	CSGQRGQDGYTF	TGCAGCGGGCAGCGGGGGCAAGATGGCTACACCTTC
.	TRBJ1-1	.	TRBV7-9	CASSSDPNTEAFF	TGTGCCAGCAGCTCAGACCCTAACACTGAAGCTTTCTTT
.	TRBJ2-7	TRBD1	TRBV4-2	CASSQRDSATSEQYF	TGTGCCAGCAGCCAACGGGACAGCGCTACCTCCGAGCAGTACTTC
once	TRBJ1-1	TRBD1	TRBV7-3	CASSLRGQGQIDSVNTEAFF	TGTGCCAGCAGCTTACGGGGACAGGGTCAGATCGATAGTGTGAACACTGAAGCTTTCTTT
.	TRBJ2-7	.	TRBV20-1	CSARAAQGGWEQYF	TGCAGTGCCCGAGCCGCACAGGGGGGGTGGGAGCAGTACTTC
.	TRBJ1-1	TRBD1	TRBV5-1	CASSSTTNMNLGQGNRVAFF	TGCGCCAGCAGCTCCACGACCAATATGAACCTGGGACAGGGGAACAGGGTTGCTTTCTTT
few	TRBJ1-2	.	TRBV7-2	CASSSPKVRYGYTF	TGTGCCAGCAGCTCACCCAAGGTTCGCTATGGCTACACCTTC
few	TRBJ1-5	TRBD1	TRBV11-2	CASSMGQGQPQHF	TGTGCCAGCAGCATGGGACAGGGCCAGCCCCAGCATTTT
few	TRBJ1-5	.	TRBV7-9	CASSLNTDQPQHF	TGTGCCAGCAGCTTAAATACAGATCAGCCCCAGCATTTT
few	TRBJ1-1	.	TRBV11-2	CASTSHRGRGTEAFF	TGTGCCAGCACCTCTCATCGGGGTCGAGGCACTGAAGCTTTCTTT
.	TRBJ2-1	TRBD1	TRBV10-3	CAISARDRLNEQFF	TGTGCCATCAGTGCCCGGGACAGGCTGAATGAGCAGTTCTTC
.	TRBJ2-7	.	TRBV21-1	CASSYPEGPEHEQYF	TGTGCCAGCAGCTACCCGGAGGGACCGGAGCACGAGCAGTACTTC
many	TRBJ1-5	.	TRBV20-1	CSARVSDPDQPQHF	TGCAGTGCTAGAGTGAGTGACCCAGATCAGCCCCAGCATTTT
.	TRBJ1-1	.	TRBV3-1	CASPSERGFKTEAFF	TGTGCCAGTCCATCCGAAAGGGGGTTTAAAACTGAAGCTTTCTTT
.	TRBJ2-1	.	TRBV3-1	CASSQDAGLNFYNEQFF	TGTGCCAGCAGCCAAGATGCAGGCCTAAATTTTTACAATGAGCAGTTCTTC
few	TRBJ2-1	TRBD2	TRBV10-3	CAISEKTSGGNNEQFF	TGTGCCATCAGTGAAAAGACTAGCGGGGGGAACAATGAGCAGTTCTTC
.	TRBJ1-2	.	TRBV29-1	CSALGGGYGYTF	TGCAGCGCCTTAGGTGGCGGCTATGGCTACACCTTC
.	TRBJ2-2	TRBD2	TRBV7-3	CASSSRIMSAGGSGELFF	TGTGCCAGCAGCTCAAGAATCATGTCCGCGGGAGGGTCCGGGGAGCTGTTTTTT
.	TRBJ2-7	TRBD2	TRBV27	CASSFASGGTYEQYF	TGTGCCAGCAGTTTTGCTAGCGGGGGCACCTACGAGCAGTACTTC
few	TRBJ1-4	.	TRBV5-1	CASSKVMPGTFMATNEKLFF	TGCGCCAGCAGCAAGGTGATGCCGGGGACATTCATGGCAACTAATGAAAAACTGTTTTTT
.	TRBJ1-2	.	TRBV7-2	CASNPEGGTYGYTF	TGTGCCAGCAACCCCGAGGGGGGGACCTATGGCTACACCTTC
many	TRBJ2-5	.	TRBV6-1	CASSVLLQETQYF	TGTGCCAGCAGTGTCCTACTGCAAGAGACCCAGTACTTC
few	TRBJ1-4	.	TRBV20-1	CSARRGEKLFF	TGCAGTGCTCGAAGGGGGGAAAAACTGTTTTTT
.	TRBJ2-2	.	TRBV5-1	CASSLAGIGTGELFF	TGCGCCAGCAGCTTGGCGGGGATTGGCACCGGGGAGCTGTTTTTT
many	TRBJ2-1	.	TRBV5-1	CASSLGGASNEQFF	TGCGCCAGCAGCTTGGGGGGGGCCTCAAATGAGCAGTTCTTC
few	TRBJ2-7	.	TRBV20-1	CSAGQGAAYEQYF	TGCAGTGCTGGTCAGGGTGCCGCCTACGAGCAGTACTTC
.	TRBJ2-4	.	TRBV11-2	CASSRSPGAKNIQYF	TGTGCCAGCAGCCGATCCCCGGGGGCCAAAAACATTCAGTACTTC
.	TRBJ2-1	TRBD2	TRBV4-1	CASSQVMGGGEREQFF	TGCGCCAGCAGCCAAGTAATGGGGGGGGGTGAGAGGGAGCAGTTCTTC
few	TRBJ1-2	.	TRBV18	CASSPRDINFGGYTF	TGTGCCAGCTCACCCCGGGACATTAACTTTGGTGGCTACACCTTC
few	TRBJ1-1	.	TRBV6-6	CASSYSRQVNTEAFF	TGTGCCAGCAGTTACTCTCGCCAGGTGAACACTGAAGCTTTCTTT
.	TRBJ2-5	.	TRBV11-3	CASSSRWDQETQYF	TGTGCCAGCAGCTCAAGGTGGGACCAAGAGACCCAGTACTTC
.	TRBJ2-3	TRBD2	TRBV6-1	CASSEAPAGGPPDTQYF	TGTGCCAGCAGTGAAGCGCCAGCGGGGGGGCCCCCAGATACGCAGTATTTT
many	TRBJ2-1	.	TRBV7-2	CASSLGAPTYNEQFF	TGTGCCAGCAGCTTAGGAGCCCCGACCTACAATGAGCAGTTCTTC
.	TRBJ1-1	.	TRBV20-1	CSAPTGKAEAFF	TGCAGTGCACCTACAGGAAAGGCTGAAGCTTTCTTT